This T cell receptor (beta chain) came from a study of blood T cell repertoires in COVID-19 (TCRdb year 2020). Study-level background: The collaborator samples originated in the United States, Italy and Spain and spanned the acute and convalescent phases of COVID-19. The material from the prospective study consisted of cDNA or gDNA derived from T cells, B-cell-depleted T cells, or PBMCs. Subjects who had been exposed to COVID-19, were actively infected with it, or had recovered from it provided the deeply sampled blood TCRbeta repertoires that made up the dataset. The repertoires were released in a freely available public database intended as a resource for research on the immune response to SARS-CoV-2. Samples came from the ongoing ImmuneRACE study (first 160 participants) plus 1,254 subjects from 6 global collaborators. The sample metadata nearly always contained a de-identified subject ID, COVID-19 status, age in years and sex. Where available, HLA class I and class II types were taken from metadata supplied by the sample provider and were not determined by assay-based typing.

TCRbeta CDR3 regions were amplified from genomic DNA using the immunoSEQ Assay, a bias-controlled multiplex PCR. In the authors' own workflow: Nucleated cell counts per sample were estimated from amplification of reference gene primers within the assay. Sequence reads were collapsed and filtered to measure the absolute abundance of every unique TCRbeta CDR3 rearrangement. For each sample, productive Simpson clonality was calculated as the square root of Simpson's diversity index over productive rearrangements. Imported from immuneACCESS, the table was reduced by TCRdb to in-frame sequences with V and J called. These copies leave out some clones; in studies compared against another copy, an unresolved V gene accounts for under half, and the cause of the remainder is not known. V, J and clone size are those of that table, while D and trimming were read from the DNA. This sample has roughly 120,000 clones in its table, and roughly three quarters of those were observed once. The top ten clonotypes cover over 6.5% of the sample.

The full study reports these points: The amount of clinical and demographic metadata varied by source and participant and was provided uncurated.

To note about this clone: Its cognate antigen has yet to be identified. No per-base quality is available; no much larger clone lies one base away.

The collaborating institutions used their own protocols to collect whole blood in K2EDTA tubes. For TCRbeta analysis, collaborator samples were shipped as frozen whole blood, as isolated PBMCs, or as DNA extracted from either sample type. The CDR3, cysteine through phenylalanine, is 11 amino acids long. Just CDR3 DNA is preserved here, 33 bases in frame from base 1. The V end loses 5 bases and the J end loses 3 bases, and a stretch of 8 bases separates them. For CDR1 and CDR2, the germline V gene (reference sequence) lists DFQATT and SNEGSKA. This chain joins TRBV20-1 to TRBJ2-7; TRBD2 could be the D gene, as 5 bases match. Material for sequencing was peripheral blood. The receptor was derived from a human donor in a cohort sampled during active COVID-19. The encoded CDR3 is CSAGRVYEQYF. The DNA sequence follows: TGCAGTGCTGGGCGGGTCTACGAGCAGTACTTC.